The source of this T cell receptor beta chain is a study of T cells in Graves' hyperthyroidism and ophthalmopathy. Comments on this clonotype: The antigen remains undetermined.

A Clinical Activity Score of at least 3, a NOSPECS grade of at least 4 and a duration under 3 months were recorded in the ophthalmopathy patients. Clinical symptoms, serum thyroxine, TRAb, thyroid ultrasound and orbital computed tomography established diagnosis. Germline CDR1 and CDR2: KGHDR and SFDVKD. V gave up 4 bases and J gave up 0 bases; unmatched junction bases: 9. The CDR3 extends over 18 amino acids. TCR beta CDR3 region amplification was performed from RNA transcripts. The HTBI primer set drove a first-round RT-PCR of the TCR CDR3. TCRdb re-called the multiplex PCR reads through MiXCR, storing one row per CDR3 protein. The sample includes some 570,000 distinct CDR3 sequences, 14% of them seen just once. Findings of the study overall: Blood samples included most of the expanded thyroid clonotypes exceeding 0.001.

The rearrangement links TRBV24-1 to TRBJ2-1; 9 bases map to TRBD2. The specimen sequenced was blood. This TCR derives from a woman aged 18-29 years with Graves' ophthalmopathy. The CDR3 DNA reads as TGTGCCACCAGTGACCCGGGACTAGCTCAGAGCTCCTACAATGAGCAGTTCTTC. Translated: CATSDPGLAQSSYNEQFF.